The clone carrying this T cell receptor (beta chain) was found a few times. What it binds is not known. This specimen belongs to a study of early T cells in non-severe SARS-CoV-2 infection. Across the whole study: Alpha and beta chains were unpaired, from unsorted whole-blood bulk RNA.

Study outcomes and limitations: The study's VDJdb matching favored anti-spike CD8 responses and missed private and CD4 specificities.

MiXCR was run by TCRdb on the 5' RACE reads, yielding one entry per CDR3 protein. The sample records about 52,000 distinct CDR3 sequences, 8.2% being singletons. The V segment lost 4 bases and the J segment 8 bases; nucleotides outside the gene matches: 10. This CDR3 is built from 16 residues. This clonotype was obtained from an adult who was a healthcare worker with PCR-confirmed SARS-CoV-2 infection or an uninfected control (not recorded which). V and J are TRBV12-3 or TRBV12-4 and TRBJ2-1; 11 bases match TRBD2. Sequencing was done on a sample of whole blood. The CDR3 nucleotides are TGTGCCAGCAGTTCCGGGACTAGCGGACCTAGGGATGAGCAGTTCTTC. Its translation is CASSSGTSGPRDEQFF.